The T cell receptor (beta chain) under discussion was sequenced for a study of beta chain features in type 1 diabetes. Findings and caveats of the study: Moderate but significant shortening of TCRB CDR3s was recorded in all four CD4+ subsets from Type 1 diabetes patients.

About this clone itself: Its specificity is not known.

Sequencing targeted expressed TCRB transcripts, as all isolated RNA had been reverse transcribed. TCRdb's copy holds only in-frame clones and misses some; the assay was immunoSEQ multiplex PCR. The sample shows 150,000 or so clones, about 51% of them seen only once. V was clipped by 0 bases and J by 0 bases, with 7 bases between them. This CDR3 spans 15 amino acids. CDR1 and CDR2 from the germline V gene are SGDLS and YYNGEE. The V and J genes are TRBV9 and TRBJ2-1; D not resolved. This receptor was obtained from a man between 18 and 35 years old in good health. Specimen: Tregs from blood. The CDR3 sequence is CASSVGEPSYNEQFF. Here the CDR3 DNA reads TGTGCCAGCAGCGTAGGAGAGCCCTCCTACAATGAGCAGTTCTTC.